The 9 T cell receptor beta chains presented below share a single source sample, sequenced in a study of CD8 T cells in ankylosing spondylitis. TCRdb reanalysed the 5' RACE reads using MiXCR and keeps one entry per CDR3 protein. Of under 200,000 distinct CDR3 sequences listed, around 13% were seen once; the top ten hold 9.5% to 11%. Sequencing was performed on blood, either unsorted or a sorted T cell fraction (not recorded which). These receptors all come from a female donor with ankylosing spondylitis or in good health (not recorded which).

The J gene is TRBJ2-5, the V gene TRBV29-1, with 7 bases aligning to TRBD2. The germline V gene encodes CDR1 SQVTM and CDR2 ANQGSEA. The CDR3 is 18 amino acids. V lost 3 bases and J lost 3; bases outside the gene matches: 19. The DNA for the CDR3 is TGCAGCGTTGATCTACCCCCTGGGTTTCTAGCGGATGAAGAGACCCAGTACTTC. Residues: CSVDLPPGFLADEETQYF.

This clonotype was recorded a few times. The rearrangement links TRBV18 to TRBJ2-7, with D possibly TRBD2 on 6 matching bases. The CDR3 has 16 residues. The V end was cut by 0 bases, the J end by 1 base, with 13 bases between. From germline, CDR1 is KGHSH and CDR2 LQKENI. Here the CDR3 reads CASSPPGPSASYEQYF. The CDR3 DNA follows: TGTGCCAGCTCACCACCGGGGCCTAGCGCTTCCTACGAGCAGTACTTC.

Ten or more counts support this clonotype. The chain is built from TRBV6-1 and TRBJ2-2; 10 bases align to TRBD2. CDR3 size: 17 residues. Germline CDR1 and CDR2: MNHNS and SASEGT. With V trimmed by 6 bases and J by 0 bases, 7 bases remained unmatched. The CDR3 reads CASSSAGGIANTGELFF. The CDR3 DNA sequence: TGTGCCAGCAGCTCAGCGGGAGGGATCGCGAACACCGGGGAGCTGTTTTTT.

The V gene is TRBV11-2, the J gene TRBJ2-7, with D perhaps assigned TRBD1 or TRBD2 (6 bases each). CDR1 is SGHAT and CDR2 is FQNNGV in the germline V gene. The CDR3 contains 14 residues. V was clipped by 4 bases and J by 4 bases, with 14 bases between them. Written as DNA, the CDR3 is TGTGCCAGCAGCTCCATAGAGGGGGGATACGAGCAGTACTTC. Residues: CASSSIEGGYEQYF.

In regard to this clonotype: This may arise from a read error, as a much more abundant clone is one base away. The chain couples TRBV7-6 to TRBJ2-1, with no clear D. This CDR3 spans 12 amino acids. With 7 bases removed from V and 6 bases from J, the gap between germline ends came to 10 bases. Germline CDR1 reads SGHVS; CDR2 reads FNYEAQ. CDR3 amino acids: CASNSQFNEQFF. The DNA for the CDR3 is TGTGCCAGCAACTCCCAATTCAATGAGCAGTTCTTC.

This clonotype was detected a few times. The chain is built from TRBV29-1 and TRBJ2-1; 11 positions agree with TRBD2. CDR3 length: 14 amino acids. The germline gives CDR1 SQVTM, CDR2 ANQGSEA. Trimming took 4 bases from V and 9 from J; bases not matched to a gene: 8. CDR3 DNA: TGCAGCGTTGCCGGTAGCGGGAGGGCAACTGAGCAGTTCTTC. It specifies CSVAGSGRATEQFF.

The V gene is TRBV5-1, the J gene TRBJ2-3; 7 bases align to TRBD1. Germline V gene sequence: CDR1 SGHRS, CDR2 YFSETQ. CDR3 length: 14 amino acids. After removal of 4 bases from V and 2 bases from J, the junction contained 4 bases not matched to a gene. The CDR3 DNA follows: TGCGCCAGCAGCCATGGGACAGACACAGATACGCAGTATTTT. Translating it yields CASSHGTDTDTQYF. The full variable domain, completed using reference TRBV5-1 and TRBJ2-3, is KAGVTQTPRYLIKTRGQQVTLSCSPISGHRSVSWYQQTPGQGLQFLFEYFSETQRNKGNFPGRFSGRQFSNSRSEMNVSTLELGDSALYLCASSHGTDTDTQYFGPGTRLTVL.

The chain joins TRBV12-3 or TRBV12-4 to TRBJ2-2; TRBD2 matches at 15 bases. Trimming at V came to 10 bases and at J to 6 bases, leaving 18 bases not matched to a gene. CDR3 size: 19 residues. CDR3 sequence: CATKGTAGLAGGGAGELFF. CDR3 bases: TGTGCCACTAAAGGGACGGCGGGACTAGCGGGAGGAGGGGCCGGGGAGCTGTTTTTT.

This chain connects TRBV30 to TRBJ2-1; 12 bases align to TRBD2. The CDR3 length is 15 residues. CDR1 GTSNPN and CDR2 SVGIG come from the germline V gene (reference sequence). The V and J ends lost 3 bases and 6 bases, in that order; junction bases with no gene match: 6. The CDR3 sequence: CAWRPLGLAGNEQFF. Written as DNA, the CDR3 is TGTGCCTGGAGGCCACTGGGACTAGCGGGCAATGAGCAGTTCTTC.